A single sample is the source of the 13 T cell receptor beta chains below, sequenced in a study of glioma-infiltrating T cells after dendritic cell vaccination. This table comes from immunoSEQ multiplex PCR, and its TCRdb copy is limited to in-frame clones, with some not included. The sample includes roughly 100,000 clones, roughly 89% seen only once; the top ten take 2.5% to 3%. The time point is: after dendritic cell vaccination, including at tumor progression/relapse. Material: blood, obtained after dendritic cell vaccination. The receptors stem from a human donor with glioblastoma.

V is TRBV19 and J is TRBJ2-1; 15 nucleotides agree with TRBD2. The CDR3 runs 19 residues. The V segment lost 5 bases and the J segment 10 bases; nucleotides outside the gene matches: 18. CDR1 is LNHDA, CDR2 SQIVND, per germline (reference sequence). The CDR3 sequence is CASSVRRGLAGGTEGEQFF. The CDR3 region has the DNA TGTGCCAGTAGTGTCAGGCGGGGACTAGCGGGGGGAACCGAGGGGGAGCAGTTCTTC.

The V and J genes are TRBV5-4 and TRBJ2-7; 7 bases are a match to TRBD1. Trimming at V came to 4 bases and at J to 6 bases, leaving 7 bases not matched to a gene. The CDR3 is 13 residues long. Germline CDR1 reads SGHNT; CDR2 reads YYREEE (reference sequence). CDR3 DNA sequence: TGTGCCAGCAGCCAGGGACAGATTCGCGAGCAGTACTTC. Residues: CASSQGQIREQYF.

The chain is built from TRBV11-3 and TRBJ2-1, with TRBD1 matching over 8 bases. The germline V gene encodes CDR1 SGHNT and CDR2 YENEEA. The length of the CDR3 is 12 residues. The trim removed 1 base at V and 11 bases at J, leaving 1 base unmatched. The DNA for the CDR3 is TGTGCCAGCAGCTTAGGACAGGGGAAGCAGTTCTTC. Residues: CASSLGQGKQFF.

The J gene is TRBJ2-7, the V gene TRBV12-5, with 10 bases that match TRBD1. The V gene's germline CDR1 is LGHNT and CDR2 FRNRAP. V trimming: 6 bases; J trimming: 6 bases; junction bases outside the gene matches: 11. The length of the CDR3 is 15 residues. CDR3 residues: CASGPPGTGVGEQYF. CDR3 coding DNA: TGTGCTAGTGGCCCACCCGGGACAGGGGTGGGCGAGCAGTACTTC.

The chain joins TRBV19 to TRBJ2-6; a possible D gene is TRBD1 (6 bases). V was clipped by 4 bases and J by 3 bases, with 16 bases between them. CDR1 is LNHDA, CDR2 SQIVND, per germline (reference sequence). This CDR3 comprises 17 residues. CDR3 coding DNA: TGTGCCAGTAGTAGACAGGAGAGAGGGAGTGGGGCCAACGTCCTGACTTTC. Its translation is CASSRQERGSGANVLTF.

This chain's CDR3 is CASSPHGGGQWETQYF. CDR3 DNA sequence: TGTGCCAGCAGCCCGCATGGGGGGGGGCAATGGGAGACCCAGTACTTC. The chain couples TRBV5-4 to TRBJ2-5, with a weak D call TRBD2 (7 bases). The CDR3 consists of 16 residues. The germline V and J ends were trimmed by 4 bases and 5 bases, with 21 bases remaining between them. Germline V gene data show CDR1 as SGHNT and CDR2 as YYREEE (reference sequence).

The chain combines TRBV14 with TRBJ1-2; no clear D gene. This CDR3 spans 13 amino acids. The V end lost 1 base, the J end lost 2 bases, and 5 bases lay between the germline ends. Germline CDR1 reads SGHDN; CDR2 reads FVKESK. CDR3 region: CASSQVGNYGYTF. The CDR3 coding sequence is TGTGCCAGCAGCCAAGTTGGCAACTATGGCTACACCTTC.

The chain joins TRBV5-8 to TRBJ1-5; D is unclear. Between the trimmed V and J ends, which lost 4 bases and 4 bases, there was a span of 6 bases. Germline CDR1 reads SGHTS; CDR2 reads YDEGEE. This CDR3 has 12 amino acids. The CDR3 DNA sequence: TGTGCCAGCAGCCTACGGAATCAGCCCCAGCATTTT. It translates to CASSLRNQPQHF.

This chain uses TRBV2 with TRBJ1-3, with D maybe TRBD1 (6 bases). CDR3 size: 15 residues. The V gene lost 6 bases and the J gene lost 2 bases, with 14 bases spanning the gap. CDR1 and CDR2 (germline): SNHLY, FYNNEI. CDR3: CASSGPGGPGNTIYF. CDR3 coding DNA: TGTGCCAGCAGCGGGCCGGGGGGCCCTGGAAACACCATATATTTT. Together with reference TRBV2 and TRBJ1-3, the CDR3 gives the full variable domain: EPEVTQTPSHQVTQMGQEVILRCVPISNHLYFYWYRQILGQKVEFLVSFYNNEISEKSEIFDDQFSVERPDGSNFTLKIRSTKLEDSAMYFCASSGPGGPGNTIYFGEGSWLTVV.

The rearrangement uses TRBV6-6 and TRBJ2-1, with 10 bases identical to TRBD2. Germline CDR1 reads MNHNY; CDR2 reads SVGAGI (reference sequence). CDR3 length: 13 residues. The ends lost 5 bases at V and 7 bases at J; junction bases unmatched: 2. The CDR3 protein is CASSPSGRNEQFF. The CDR3 nucleotides are TGTGCCAGCAGTCCTAGCGGGAGAAATGAGCAGTTCTTC.

The rearrangement joins TRBV30 to TRBJ1-4; possibly TRBD1 for D (5 bases). This CDR3 spans 15 amino acids. V lost 3 bases and J lost 2, with 13 bases in between. Germline loops: CDR1 GTSNPN, CDR2 SVGIG (reference sequence). CDR3 in amino acids: CAWSKRGVTNEKLFF. The CDR3 region has the DNA TGTGCCTGGAGCAAAAGGGGCGTCACTAATGAAAAACTGTTTTTT.

In the case of this clone: At one end, the junction sequence differs from germline, possibly due to a read error. The CDR3 protein is CASSEARYTEAFF. In DNA form, the CDR3 reads TGTGCCAGCAGCGAGGCAAGGTACACTGAAGCTTTCTTT. V is TRBV15 and J is TRBJ1-1; D is undetermined. Germline CDR1 LNHNV, CDR2 YYDKDF (reference sequence). The CDR3 spans 13 residues. Drawing the rest from reference TRBV15 and TRBJ1-1, the complete variable domain is DAMVIQNPRYQVTQFGKPVTLSCSQTLNHNVMYWYQQKSSQAPKLLFHYYDKDFNNEADTPDNFQSRRPNTSFCFLDIRSPGLGDTAMYLCASSEARYTEAFFGQGTRLTVV.

The chain employs TRBV5-1 and TRBJ1-2, with 12 bases identical to TRBD1. The CDR3 runs 14 residues. V lost 4 bases, J lost 5 bases, and 3 bases stayed unmatched. The germline gives CDR1 SGHRS, CDR2 YFSETQ. This chain's CDR3 is CASSLGQGAYGYTF. CDR3 sequence (DNA): TGCGCCAGCAGCCTGGGACAGGGGGCTTATGGCTACACCTTC.